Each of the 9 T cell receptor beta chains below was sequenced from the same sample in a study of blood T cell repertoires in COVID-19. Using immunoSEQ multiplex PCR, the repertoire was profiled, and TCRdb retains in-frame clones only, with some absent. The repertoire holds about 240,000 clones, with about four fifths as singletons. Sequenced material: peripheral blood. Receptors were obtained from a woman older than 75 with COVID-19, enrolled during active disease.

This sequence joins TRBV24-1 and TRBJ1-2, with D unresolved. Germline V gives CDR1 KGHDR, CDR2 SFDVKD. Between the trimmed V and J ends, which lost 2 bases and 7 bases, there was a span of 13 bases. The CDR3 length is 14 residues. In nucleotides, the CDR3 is TGTGCCACCAGTGATTCCTGGAGGTCCGGTGGCTACACCTTC. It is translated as CATSDSWRSGGYTF.

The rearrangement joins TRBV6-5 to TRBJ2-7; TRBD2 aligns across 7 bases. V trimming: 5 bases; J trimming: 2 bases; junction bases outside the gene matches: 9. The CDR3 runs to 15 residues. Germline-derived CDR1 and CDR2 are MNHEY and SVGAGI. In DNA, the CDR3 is TGTGCCAGCAGTCCACGAGCGGGGTTAACCTACGAGCAGTACTTC. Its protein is CASSPRAGLTYEQYF.

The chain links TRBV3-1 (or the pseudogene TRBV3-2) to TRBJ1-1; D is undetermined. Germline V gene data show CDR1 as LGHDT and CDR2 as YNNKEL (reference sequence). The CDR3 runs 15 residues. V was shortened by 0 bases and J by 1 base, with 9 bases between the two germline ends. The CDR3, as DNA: TGTGCCAGCAGCCAAGAAGGACTTAGGAACACTGAAGCTTTCTTT. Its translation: CASSQEGLRNTEAFF.

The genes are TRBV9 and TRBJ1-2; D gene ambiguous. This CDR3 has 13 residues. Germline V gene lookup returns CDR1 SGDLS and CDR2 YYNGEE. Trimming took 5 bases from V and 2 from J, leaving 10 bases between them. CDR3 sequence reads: CASSEPGNYGYTF. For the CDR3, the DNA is TGTGCCAGCAGTGAACCGGGGAACTATGGCTACACCTTC. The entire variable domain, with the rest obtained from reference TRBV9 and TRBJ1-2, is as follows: DSGVTQTPKHLITATGQRVTLRCSPRSGDLSVYWYQQSLDQGLQFLIQYYNGEERAKGNILERFSAQQFPDLHSELNLSSLELGDSALYFCASSEPGNYGYTFGSGTRLTVV.

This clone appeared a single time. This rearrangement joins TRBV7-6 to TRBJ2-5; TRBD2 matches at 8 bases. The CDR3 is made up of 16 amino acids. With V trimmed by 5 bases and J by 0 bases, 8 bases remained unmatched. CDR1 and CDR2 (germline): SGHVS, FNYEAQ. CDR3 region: CASSTRTSLYQETQYF. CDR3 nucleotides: TGTGCCAGCAGCACCCGGACTAGCCTGTACCAAGAGACCCAGTACTTC.

This CDR3 is CASGAGASWAYGYTF. The CDR3 DNA is TGTGCCAGCGGGGCGGGGGCGTCTTGGGCCTATGGCTACACCTTC. V and J are TRBV7-8 and TRBJ1-2; the D gene is possibly TRBD1 (6 bases). Germline loops: CDR1 SGHVS, CDR2 FQNEAQ. The CDR3 consists of 15 residues. Trimming removed 8 bases at V and 4 bases at J, with 20 bases between.

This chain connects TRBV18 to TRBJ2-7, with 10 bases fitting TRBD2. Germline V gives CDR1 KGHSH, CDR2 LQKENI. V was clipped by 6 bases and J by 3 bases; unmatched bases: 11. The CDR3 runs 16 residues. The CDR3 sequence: CASSFILAGGFYEQYF. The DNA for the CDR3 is TGTGCCAGCTCCTTCATCTTAGCGGGGGGTTTCTACGAGCAGTACTTC.

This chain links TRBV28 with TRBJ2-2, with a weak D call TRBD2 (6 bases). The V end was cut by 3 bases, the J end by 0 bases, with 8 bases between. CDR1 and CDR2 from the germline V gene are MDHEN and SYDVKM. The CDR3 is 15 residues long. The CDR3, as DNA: TGTGCCAGCAGTTTTGGAGGGACGAACACCGGGGAGCTGTTTTTT. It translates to CASSFGGTNTGELFF.

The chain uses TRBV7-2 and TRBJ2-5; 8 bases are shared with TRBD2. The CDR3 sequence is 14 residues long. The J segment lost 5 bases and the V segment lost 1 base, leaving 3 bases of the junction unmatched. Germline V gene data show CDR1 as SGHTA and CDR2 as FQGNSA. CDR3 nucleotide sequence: TGTGCCAGCAGCTTAGGATCGGGAGGGGAGACCCAGTACTTC. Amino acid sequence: CASSLGSGGETQYF. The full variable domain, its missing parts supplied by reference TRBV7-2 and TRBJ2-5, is GAGVSQSPSNKVTEKGKDVELRCDPISGHTALYWYRQSLGQGLEFLIYFQGNSAPDKSGLPSDRFSAERTGGSVSTLTIQRTQQEDSAVYLCASSLGSGGETQYFGPGTRLLVL.